This T cell receptor (beta chain) was identified during a study of T cell responses to AZD1222 COVID-19 vaccine. The CDR3 loop spans 12 amino acids. With V trimmed by 9 bases and J by 6 bases, 4 bases remained unmatched. In germline, CDR1 is MNHEY, CDR2 SMNVEV (reference sequence). TCRdb keeps only in-frame clones here, not all; method: immunoSEQ multiplex PCR. Of about 86,000 clones listed, about 92% were seen once; the top ten hold approximately 5.3%. This clone was counted a single time. This clonotype originated in an adult who received the AZD1222 COVID-19 vaccine. V is TRBV27 and J is TRBJ2-7, with 11 bases aligning to TRBD1. Sample: peripheral blood, taken 28 days after the second AZD1222 dose. The CDR3 loop reads CARRDRGSEQYV. CDR3 sequence (DNA): TGTGCCAGACGGGACAGGGGGTCCGAGCAGTACGTC.